The sequence of this T cell receptor (beta chain) was determined in a study of read filtering for tumor transcriptome and immune sequencing. At the level of the study: Among patients, roughly 17 were male and around 15 female, aged about 45 to 85 (mean about 72). By R-ISS, stages I, II and III held roughly 8, 15 and 7 patients. TCR-mapped reads were about 3.5 to 10.27 million with IR-seq versus roughly 75 to 1,300 with RNA-seq.

This clonotype occurred many times. The J segment lost 2 bases and the V segment lost 3 bases, leaving 0 bases of the junction unmatched. The germline CDR1 and CDR2 sequences are SGHTA and FQGTGA. The CDR3 covers 14 residues. From about 400 ng of RNA, a library with molecular barcoded alpha/delta and beta/gamma adaptors was made. TCRdb analysed the reads with MiXCR anew, one entry per CDR3 protein. The table lists roughly 130,000 distinct CDR3 sequences, approximately 13% of them singletons. Sampling of bone marrow took place during active disease in every patient. This receptor was identified in a donor aged 40 or over with multiple myeloma. The chain has TRBV7-3 and TRBJ1-2; 10 nucleotides line up with TRBD1. Material for sequencing was a population of CD138-negative cells sorted from bone marrow. The CDR3: CASSLGQGNYGYTF. In nucleotides, the CDR3 is TGTGCCAGCAGCTTGGGACAGGGGAACTATGGCTACACCTTC.